Given below is one TCR beta chain in context. This clone was seen once. Its antigen specificity is not known. Base qualities are not recorded, but no much larger clone differs from it by a single base. The library came from the immunoSEQ multiplex PCR assay. RNA was extracted from all samples and reverse transcribed into cDNA, which served as template for TCR sequencing. First-strand cDNA was synthesized using SuperScript III with a 2:1 mix of oligo-dT and random hexamers. A synthetic immune receptor repertoire was used to measure amplification bias, and any remaining bias was corrected computationally. The source study handled its data this way. Raw reads were preprocessed to remove errors, and CDR3 was defined by IMGT conventions from the conserved cysteine to phenylalanine. To get clonality, Shannon entropy was normalized by log2 of the number of productive unique TCRs and the result was subtracted from 1. Whether each scalp clone was CD4 or CD8 was inferred by checking scalp TCRbeta sequences against the CD4 and CD8 repertoires from sorted blood. TCRdb mirrors the immuneACCESS table, restricted to in-frame sequences. Some clones are absent from its copies; in checked studies, under half trace to an unresolved V gene, and the reason for the others is unknown. D and trimming were read from the DNA, whereas the V and J calls and clone size are those reported in that table. The sample table contains about 270,000 clones; only one count was recorded for approximately 60% of them. 0.75% to 0.95% of the sample is held by the ten biggest clonotypes.

This entry comes from a study of CD8+ T cells in alopecia areata (dated by TCRdb to 2016 to 2018). Background for the entire study: Treated patients were enrolled in an open-label pilot trial of oral tofacitinib at 5 to 10 mg twice daily for moderate-to-severe alopecia areata. Tofacitinib was administered for 6 to 18 months, and 6 months of follow-up off drug were then conducted to assess delayed response and recurrence. The SALT score, which quantifies the percentage of affected scalp surface area, was used to measure disease severity in treated patients. High-throughput TCRbeta sequencing was used to examine T cell clonal expansion in alopecia areata in both the C3H/HeJ mouse model and human patients. Human TCRbeta sequencing covered scalp tissue and sorted CD4+ and CD8+ peripheral blood T cells from patchy and totalis/universalis alopecia areata patients and healthy controls. Biopsies were taken from tofacitinib-treated patients at baseline and at 4 and 24 weeks of treatment, and a later scalp biopsy was taken in several of the tofacitinib-treated patients. Scalp clonality was compared among normal scalp (n=4), patchy alopecia areata scalp (n=8), and alopecia totalis/universalis scalp (n=8). The RNA source kit depended on sample type: the PAXgene miRNA kit for fixed scalp, the miRNeasy kit for PBMCs, and the RNeasy kit for mouse skin. immunoSEQ multiplex PCR using 35 Vbeta forward primers and 13 Jbeta reverse primers was used to amplify TCRbeta CDR3 regions. Overall results and qualifications from the work: Scalp clonality and the number of expanded CD8+ clones among the top 100 scalp clones were significantly decreased by tofacitinib. Unlike mouse skin, which is dominated by gammadelta T cells, normal human skin has resident alphabeta T cells that are also sequenced, and this complicates analysis of the scalp TCR repertoire. Lesional scalp, especially in alopecia totalis/universalis, showed higher clonality and more expanded CD8+ clones than normal scalp, suggesting antigenic drive. Because the treated cohort was small and had only one nonresponder, larger studies are needed to examine links between baseline CD8+ expansion and response. Shared TCR sequences between patients were less evident than in mice, which may be partly attributable to HLA diversity in the patient population. Many expanded lesional clones persisted in scalp and blood during tofacitinib treatment, which may partly explain relapse after stopping treatment.

The sample's treatment or condition, from its label and the paper: oral pan-JAK inhibitor, 5-10 mg twice daily. From alopecia areata patients, peripheral blood was collected along with lesional scalp punch biopsies. PBMCs were separated by density centrifugation and stained for CD3, CD4 and CD8, after which CD4+ and CD8+ T cells were sorted on a FACSAria. The origin of this receptor is a human donor with alopecia areata. The sample consisted of CD4+ T cells sorted from blood, taken between weeks 51 and 52, from a patient treated with tofacitinib.

CDR3 region: CASSPWGNEQFF. The DNA reads as follows: TGCGCCAGCAGCCCTTGGGGGAATGAGCAGTTCTTC. Recombination joined TRBV4-1 with TRBJ2-1; the D region may be TRBD1 or TRBD2, each matching 5 bases equally. Looking up the germline V gene yields CDR1 MGHRA and CDR2 YSYEKL. V is clipped by 4 bases and J by 7 bases, and the sequence between their germline boundaries is 8 bases long. Counted from cysteine to phenylalanine, this CDR3 has 12 amino acids. Left in the record is the CDR3 DNA by itself, 36 bases read in frame from the first base.